One sample yielded the 8 T cell receptor beta chains listed below, sequenced in a study of regulatory T cells in long-lasting Graves disease. Investigators prepared the TCR beta libraries by applying iRepertoire HTBI primers and Arm-PCR of CDR3 regions. TCRdb called the multiplex PCR reads again in MiXCR, with one record for every CDR3 protein. Found here are 380,000 or so distinct CDR3 sequences, about 16% of them singletons; the top ten hold 20% to 25%. Sample time point: newly diagnosed GD, antithyroid drugs for less than 3 months. The authors made the TCR library using RNA they extracted from PBMCs. These data were also reused for a study on T cells in Graves' hyperthyroidism and ophthalmopathy.

This sample comprised peripheral blood mononuclear cells (PBMCs), obtained at new diagnosis, from a patient treated with antithyroid drugs. The receptors were sampled from a woman aged 18-35 years with Graves disease.

This chain uses TRBV5-4 with TRBJ2-2, with 11 nucleotides matching TRBD1. The CDR3 is 15 amino acids. Per germline, CDR1 SGHNT and CDR2 YYREEE (reference sequence). With V trimmed by 4 bases and J by 5 bases, 4 bases remained unmatched. CDR3 sequence: CASSPGTGGTGELFF. In nucleotides, the CDR3 is TGTGCCAGCAGCCCCGGGACAGGGGGGACCGGGGAGCTGTTTTTT.

This clonotype was found many times. The chain couples TRBV3-1 to TRBJ1-2; no clear D. The V gene lost 2 bases and the J gene lost 2 bases, with 12 bases spanning the gap. Germline V lookup: CDR1 LGHDT, CDR2 YNNKEL (reference sequence). This CDR3 comprises 15 residues. CDR3 loop: CASSQLWLGNYGYTF. For the CDR3, the DNA is TGTGCCAGCAGCCAACTGTGGTTGGGGAACTATGGCTACACCTTC.

Worth noting for this clonotype: Given a much more abundant clone one base away, this may be a read error. This chain links TRBV4-1 with TRBJ1-1; D is unclear. V was pared by 4 bases and J by 5 bases, with 17 bases between. The germline V gene encodes CDR1 MGHRA and CDR2 YSYEKL. The CDR3 has 15 residues. DNA of the CDR3: TGCGCCAGCAGCCTCCAAGGAGGAGATCTTACTGAAGCTTTCTTT. Translating gives CASSLQGGDLTEAFF.

In this sample, this clonotype turned up a few times. The chain is built from TRBV29-1 and TRBJ2-3; 7 bases are shared with TRBD1. Germline V gives CDR1 SQVTM, CDR2 ANQGSEA. The CDR3 has 14 amino acids. The trim removed 7 bases at V and 2 bases at J, leaving 9 bases unmatched. The DNA of the CDR3 is TGCAGCGCCGCGCGGACAGGTGACACAGATACGCAGTATTTT. Translation: CSAARTGDTDTQYF.

This clonotype was counted a few times. The rearrangement joins TRBV4-1 to TRBJ1-2; 7 bases are shared with TRBD1. This CDR3 contains 16 residues. From germline, CDR1 is MGHRA and CDR2 YSYEKL. V was clipped by 6 bases and J by 6 bases; unmatched bases: 16. The CDR3 DNA reads as TGCGCCAGCAGTCGACATTGGACAGGCGCCGCGGATGGCTACACCTTC. As protein: CASSRHWTGAADGYTF.

V and J are TRBV6-2 or TRBV6-3 and TRBJ2-1; D gene ambiguous. The V gene lost 2 bases and the J gene lost 3 bases, with 5 bases spanning the gap. The CDR3 consists of 13 residues. Germline loops: CDR1 MNHEY, CDR2 SVGEGT. The CDR3 nucleotides are TGTGCCAGCAGTTACGACTTCTACAATGAGCAGTTCTTC. Translation gives CASSYDFYNEQFF.

This clonotype was found a few times. A much larger clonotype is one base distant, so this may be a read error. The chain uses TRBV28 and TRBJ2-5, with D maybe TRBD2 (5 bases). The CDR3 is 19 residues long. CDR1 is MDHEN and CDR2 is SYDVKM in the germline V gene. CDR3 bases: TGTGCCAGCAGCCTACGGACTCTGGGAGCAGGCCAATTACAAGAGACCCCGTACTTC. Its translation is CASSLRTLGAGQLQETPYF.

The V and J genes are TRBV28 and TRBJ2-7, with 9 bases aligning to TRBD1. CDR1 and CDR2 (germline): MDHEN, SYDVKM. V lost 7 bases, J lost 9 bases, and 13 bases stayed unmatched. The CDR3 spans 14 residues. CDR3 coding DNA: TGTGCCAGCATACAGGGACAGGGAGCTTTTGGGCAGTACTTC. It yields the protein CASIQGQGAFGQYF.